The 21 T cell receptor beta chains given below trace back to one sample, sequenced in a study of tumor and adjacent non-tumor tissue in lung cancer (dated 2018 in TCRdb). RNA was isolated from bulk unsorted tissue, and RNA quality was assessed with a NanoDrop ND-1000 and an Agilent 2100. Normal lung samples were distant non-tumor tissue taken more than 3 cm from the tumor edge. The library relied on multiplex PCR. Sequencing instrument: Illumina HiSeq 2500. TCRbeta libraries were constructed through three rounds of nested PCR with primers (Table S4) according to protocols adapted from ARM-PCR. The public reads were reprocessed in TCRdb via fastp at Q25 and MiXCR, keeping in-frame beta chains. Every entry covers one CDR3 protein and lists the most common genes and DNA from its rows. The sample table lists about 86,000 distinct CDR3 sequences, 75% to 85% of them with a count of one. The ten largest clones represent roughly a fifth of the sample.

Sequencing was carried out using distant non-tumor lung tissue. These receptors were obtained from a woman between 45 and 65 years old with non-small cell lung cancer.

In the case of this clonotype: An end of the junction does not agree with germline; a read error may underlie this. The genes are TRBV6-2 or TRBV6-3 and TRBJ2-7; no clear D gene. The CDR3 is 15 residues long. The germline CDR1 and CDR2 sequences are MNHEY and SVGEGT. CDR3 amino acids: CSSSYSSTDSYEQYF. In DNA form, the CDR3 reads TGTTCCAGCAGTTACTCGAGTACCGACTCCTACGAGCAGTACTTC.

Comment on this clonotype: Because the CDR3's place on the DNA is in doubt, the DNA is left out and the CDR3 is given as listed by TCRdb. The CDR3 spells CATSDLGVGGGANVLTF. The genes are TRBV24-1 and TRBJ2-6. The CDR3 length is 17 residues, termini included. Germline V gene data show CDR1 as KGHDR and CDR2 as SFDVKD.

This clonotype showed up just once. One junction end does not reproduce the germline sequence, and a read error may be involved. The chain employs TRBV12-3 or TRBV12-4 and TRBJ1-1; 7 bases are a match to TRBD1. CDR3 length equals 14 residues. CDR3 DNA: TGTGCCAGCGGTTTTCTTGGACAGGACACTGAAGCTGTCTTT. This encodes CASGFLGQDTEAVF.

Concerning this clonotype: A junction end diverges from the germline sequence, so it may reflect a read error. The chain employs TRBV29-1 and TRBJ2-1; D may be TRBD1 or TRBD2 (7 bases each). This CDR3 contains 15 residues. Germline V gives CDR1 SQVTM, CDR2 ANQGSEA. Here the CDR3 reads CSVEPLTGSGNVQFF. CDR3 DNA: TGCAGCGTTGAACCGTTGACAGGGAGCGGGAATGTGCAGTTCTTC.

In the case of this clonotype: This may arise from a read error, as a much more abundant clone is one base away. The chain couples TRBV7-9 to TRBJ2-6; TRBD1 or TRBD2 may be the D gene (6 bases each). The germline V gene has CDR1 SEHNR and CDR2 FQNEAQ (reference sequence). The CDR3 length is 17 residues. CDR3: CASSETKGGSGANDLTF. The CDR3, as DNA: TGTGCCAGCAGCGAGACGAAAGGGGGGAGTGGGGCCAACGACCTGACTTTC. The full variable domain, with the rest looked up from reference TRBV7-9 and TRBJ2-6, is DTGVSQNPRHKITKRGQNVTFRCDPISEHNRLYWYRQTLGQGPEFLTYFQNEAQLEKSRLLSDRFSAERPKGSFSTLEIQRTEQGDSAMYLCASSETKGGSGANDLTFGAGSRLTVL.

In this sample, this clonotype turned up many times. This chain links TRBV20-1 with TRBJ2-2; D remains ambiguous. Trimming removed 5 bases at V and 1 base at J, with 5 bases between. The CDR3 covers 12 residues. CDR1 and CDR2 from the germline V gene are DFQATT and SNEGSKA (reference sequence). The CDR3 here is CSARGNTGELFF. CDR3 in DNA: TGCAGTGCTCGCGGGAACACCGGGGAGCTGTTTTTT.

Notes on this clonotype: This CDR3 fails to terminate in the conserved phenylalanine or tryptophan, so it likely reflects a read error. This sequence joins TRBV11-2 and TRBJ2-1; D is unresolved. The CDR3 length is 12 residues. Per the germline V gene, CDR1 is SGHAT and CDR2 is FQNNGV. DNA of the CDR3: TGTGCCAGCAGCCCGTCCAACAATGAACAGTTCTCC. Its protein product is CASSPSNNEQFS.

As concerns this clonotype: At one end the junction does not follow the germline gene, possibly because of a read error. CDR3 region: CDSSYRGTSGSLHF. CDR3 nucleotide sequence: TGTGACAGCAGTTATAGAGGAACGTCAGGGTCCCTCCACTTT. This chain uses TRBV6-5 with TRBJ1-6; maybe TRBD1 (5 bases). Germline loops: CDR1 MNHEY, CDR2 SVGAGI. The CDR3 loop spans 14 amino acids.

Of note for this clonotype: An end of the junction differs from the germline gene, which may be a read error. The rearrangement links TRBV12-3 or TRBV12-4 to TRBJ2-5; 12 nucleotides match TRBD2. There are 17 residues in the CDR3. The CDR3, as DNA: TGTGCCATCAGTTTATTTTCTGGGACTAGCGGGTTTAAGACCCAGTACTTC. Translating gives CAISLFSGTSGFKTQYF.

By share, this clonotype counts as medium-sized. The rearrangement links TRBV4-1 to TRBJ2-5; 7 nucleotides agree with TRBD1. In germline, CDR1 is MGHRA, CDR2 YSYEKL. Losses at the gene ends were 4 bases for V and 4 bases for J; bases not matched to a gene: 21. CDR3 length: 19 residues. The chain's CDR3 is CASSRRWDRGWAVPETQYF. In DNA, the CDR3 is TGCGCCAGCAGCCGGCGCTGGGACAGAGGATGGGCGGTCCCAGAGACCCAGTACTTC.

This clonotype was recorded only once. The conserved closing phenylalanine or tryptophan is absent in this CDR3, likely reflecting a read error. It is unclear where the CDR3 begins or ends on the DNA, so no DNA is shown, and the CDR3 is as TCRdb lists it. The V gene is TRBV12-3 or TRBV12-4, the J gene TRBJ1-5; the table's D call, TRBD1, was not checked against the DNA. The CDR3 has 12 amino acids, counting both end residues. CDR3: CASSPGQATHHL.

On this clonotype itself: No conserved phenylalanine or tryptophan is present at the end of the CDR3, so a read error is the likely explanation. The V call is TRBV11-2, the J call TRBJ1-5; weak D call: TRBD1 (6 bases). Germline loops: CDR1 SGHAT, CDR2 FQNNGV. This CDR3 comprises 15 residues. DNA for the CDR3: TGTACCAGCAGCGCAGAGGGGGTTAGCAATCAGCCCCAGCATTAT. Amino acids: CTSSAEGVSNQPQHY.

With regard to this clonotype: The conserved closing phenylalanine or tryptophan is absent in this CDR3, likely reflecting a read error. This rearrangement joins TRBV11-1 to TRBJ2-7, with a weak D call TRBD1 (5 bases). V dropped 4 bases and J dropped 5 bases, with 15 bases sitting between them. Germline loops: CDR1 SGHAT, CDR2 FQDESV (reference sequence). This CDR3 is 14 amino acids long. In nucleotides, the CDR3 is TGTGCCAGCAGCTCTCGACAGAGTTCCCACGAGCAGTACCTC. As protein: CASSSRQSSHEQYL.

This clonotype was found once. The conserved closing phenylalanine or tryptophan is absent in this CDR3, likely reflecting a read error. The limits of the CDR3 on the DNA are not certain, so only TCRdb's listed CDR3 is given. This chain uses TRBV4-1 with TRBJ2-3; TRBD2 is taken as the D call from the table, unchecked against the DNA. The CDR3 is 15 residues long, ends included. Germline V gene sequence: CDR1 MGHRA, CDR2 YSYEKL. The CDR3: CASSQVGTEGDTQYI.

This chain joins TRBV7-8 and TRBJ2-7, with D possibly being TRBD1 or TRBD2 (5 bases each). This CDR3 comprises 16 residues. The germline V and J ends were trimmed by 10 bases and 7 bases, with 29 bases remaining between them. Germline CDR1 is SGHVS and CDR2 is FQNEAQ. In DNA form, the CDR3 reads TGTGCCATGGAAAAGAAGCAGTGGGGACCCTTCAATGAGCAGTACTTC. Its protein is CAMEKKQWGPFNEQYF. Drawing the rest from reference TRBV7-8 and TRBJ2-7, the complete variable domain is GAGVSQSPRYKVAKRGQDVALRCDPISGHVSLFWYQQALGQGPEFLTYFQNEAQLDKSGLPSDRFFAERPEGSVSTLKIQRTQQEDSAVYLCAMEKKQWGPFNEQYFGPGTRLTVT.

Remarks on this clonotype: The junction departs from germline at one end; a sequencing error may be responsible. The chain joins TRBV20-1 to TRBJ2-5, with 10 bases that match TRBD2. Germline CDR1 DFQATT, CDR2 SNEGSKA (reference sequence). The CDR3 runs to 14 residues. The CDR3 nucleotides are TGCAGTGAGTTGGATCTAGCGGGAGAAGAGACCCAGTATTTC. It encodes CSELDLAGEETQYF.

This clonotype was detected only once. The germline gene is not matched at one end of the junction; a read error may be the cause. The chain joins TRBV12-3 or TRBV12-4 to TRBJ2-2; a weak D match, TRBD2 (5 bases). The CDR3 extends over 12 amino acids. CDR3 region: CPNSLNTGELLF. CDR3 sequence (DNA): TGTCCCAACAGTCTCAACACCGGGGAGCTGCTTTTT.

As concerns this clonotype: The junction differs from germline at one of its ends, possibly a read error. The rearrangement links TRBV6-5 to TRBJ2-6; D is unresolved. Germline V gene lookup returns CDR1 MNHEY and CDR2 SVGAGI. The CDR3 extends over 16 amino acids. The CDR3 protein is CASSYGPSAWANVLTF. The CDR3 region has the DNA TGTGCCAGCAGTTACGGGCCGTCGGCCTGGGCCAATGTCCTGACTTTC.

Comment on this clonotype: Given a much more abundant clone one base away, this may be a read error. This chain connects TRBV5-8 to TRBJ2-5; D not certain. CDR3 length: 17 residues. V dropped 0 bases and J dropped 0 bases, with 15 bases sitting between them. Germline V gene data show CDR1 as SGHTS and CDR2 as YDEGEE. The CDR3 DNA is TGTGCCAGCAGCTTGGGGCCGACCACAATGTACCAAGAGACCCAGTACTTC. This sequence encodes CASSLGPTTMYQETQYF.

This clonotype was seen a single time. Relative to the germline gene, one junction end is altered; a read error may explain this. The rearrangement uses TRBV12-3 or TRBV12-4 and TRBJ1-5; 8 nucleotides line up with TRBD1. The CDR3 spans 15 residues. The CDR3 loop reads CASTLGRGLNHPQHF. CDR3 DNA: TGTGCCAGCACTTTAGGCAGGGGGCTTAATCATCCCCAGCATTTT.

As to this clonotype: A junction boundary mismatches the germline segment, possibly from a read error. V gene TRBV12-5 combines with J gene TRBJ2-2; D might be TRBD1 or TRBD2, each matching 5 bases. The germline gives CDR1 LGHNT, CDR2 FRNRAP. This CDR3 comprises 16 residues. The DNA of the CDR3 is TGTGCTAGTGGTTCGTCGCCGGGACCCGTGACCGAGGAGCTGTTTTTT. Its protein is CASGSSPGPVTEELFF.